This T cell receptor beta chain was sequenced for a study of T cell changes during pregnancy in multiple sclerosis. Germline CDR1 reads SGHNT; CDR2 reads YYREEE (reference sequence). This CDR3 contains 15 residues. Unmatched junction bases numbered 5, after V lost 5 bases and J lost 6 bases. Measured with immunoSEQ multiplex PCR; TCRdb has only the in-frame clones, and not every one. The sample has approximately 100,000 clones; about 90% are singletons. Sequencing was performed on peripheral blood, taken in the second trimester of pregnancy. The receptor was derived from a female donor with multiple sclerosis, enrolled in a pregnancy study. The chain employs TRBV5-4 and TRBJ2-1, with 13 bases that match TRBD2. CDR3 DNA: TGTGCCAGCAGTACCGGGACTAGCGGGGTCAATGAGCAGTTCTTC. Protein: CASSTGTSGVNEQFF.